This TCR beta chain originates from a study of blood T cell repertoires in COVID-19. On the study more broadly: The United States, Italy and Spain supplied acute and convalescent COVID-19 samples. The cDNA or gDNA used as material had been derived from T cells, B-cell-depleted T cells, or PBMCs.

Per the original methods: Using reference gene primer amplification, nucleated cell counts were estimated. Generated by immunoSEQ multiplex PCR, the TCRdb table keeps only in-frame clones and is missing some. V and J calls and clone size follow that table, whereas D and trimming were derived from the DNA. The sample holds 200,000 to 250,000 clones, roughly 85% seen once. While infection was still active, Seattle patients were enrolled and then followed longitudinally. V was pared by 3 bases and J by 6 bases, with 6 bases of the junction left unmatched. The CDR3 runs to 17 residues. Germline assignment: CDR1 LNHDA and CDR2 SQIVND (reference sequence).

Sequenced sample: peripheral blood. This sequence was found in a woman between 65 and 79 years old with COVID-19, enrolled during active disease. This chain uses TRBV19 with TRBJ1-6, with TRBD1 matching 12 bases. The CDR3 is CASSIGTGGLPNSPLHF. The DNA of the CDR3 is TGTGCCAGTAGTATCGGGACAGGGGGCCTCCCTAATTCACCCCTCCACTTT.